Listed below are T cell receptor beta chains from one sample, sequenced in a study of blood T cell repertoires in COVID-19. Method: immunoSEQ multiplex PCR; TCRdb's copy keeps in-frame clones and lacks some. The sample consists of about 190,000 clones, 85% to 90% of them appearing once. The sample comprised peripheral blood. All receptors come from a human donor in a cohort sampled during active COVID-19. Each CDR3 is given with its conserved first and last residue. The order of the fields is D gene, V gene, J gene, CDR3 length, CDR3 protein. A D gene is named only where the DNA matches it firmly.

d_gene: -
v_gene: TRBV5-5
j_gene: TRBJ1-1
len: 14
CDR3aa: CASSLGQMNTEAFF

d_gene: -
v_gene: TRBV5-8
j_gene: TRBJ1-4
len: 16
CDR3aa: CASSLGAGRRNEKLFF

d_gene: TRBD1
v_gene: TRBV19
j_gene: TRBJ1-2
len: 13
CDR3aa: CASSPGTDYGYTF

d_gene: TRBD2
v_gene: TRBV2
j_gene: TRBJ2-3
len: 15
CDR3aa: CASKEAGVATDTQYF

d_gene: -
v_gene: TRBV19
j_gene: TRBJ1-3
len: 14
CDR3aa: CASNDRSAGNTIYF

d_gene: TRBD2
v_gene: TRBV28
j_gene: TRBJ2-3
len: 17
CDR3aa: CASSLGTSGSWTDTQYF

d_gene: -
v_gene: TRBV6-6
j_gene: TRBJ1-1
len: 12
CDR3aa: CASLQGGTEAFF

d_gene: TRBD2
v_gene: TRBV4-3
j_gene: TRBJ2-1
len: 16
CDR3aa: CASSQDIRTSVDEQFF

d_gene: -
v_gene: TRBV4-1
j_gene: TRBJ1-1
len: 14
CDR3aa: CASSQTDRYTEAFF

d_gene: -
v_gene: TRBV7-2
j_gene: TRBJ1-1
len: 13
CDR3aa: CASSGPGGTEAFF

d_gene: -
v_gene: TRBV19
j_gene: TRBJ2-2
len: 14
CDR3aa: CASSPRIHTGELFF